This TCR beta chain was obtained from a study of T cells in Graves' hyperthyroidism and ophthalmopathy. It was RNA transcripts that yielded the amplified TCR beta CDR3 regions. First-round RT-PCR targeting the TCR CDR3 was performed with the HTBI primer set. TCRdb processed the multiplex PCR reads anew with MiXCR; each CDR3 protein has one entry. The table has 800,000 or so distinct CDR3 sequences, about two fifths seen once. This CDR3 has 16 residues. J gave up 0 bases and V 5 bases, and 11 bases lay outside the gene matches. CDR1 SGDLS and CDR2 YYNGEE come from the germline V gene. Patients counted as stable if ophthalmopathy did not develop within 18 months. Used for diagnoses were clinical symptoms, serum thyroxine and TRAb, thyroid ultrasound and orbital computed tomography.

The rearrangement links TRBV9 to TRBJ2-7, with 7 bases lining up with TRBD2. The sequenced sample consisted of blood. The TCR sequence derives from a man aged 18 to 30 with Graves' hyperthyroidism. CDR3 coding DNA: TGTGCCAGCAGTTACTCTAGCGGTGGGAGCTCCTACGAGCAGTACTTC. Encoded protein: CASSYSSGGSSYEQYF.